Each of the 10 T cell receptor beta chains below was sequenced from the same sample in a study of T cells in Graves' hyperthyroidism and ophthalmopathy (dated by TCRdb to about 2019). To prepare the library, multiplex PCR was applied. Sequencing was performed on an Illumina HiSeq 2000. The TCR beta CDR3 regions were amplified from the RNA transcripts. The first round of RT-PCR for the TCR CDR3 was performed with the HTBI primer set and the Qiagen OneStep RT-PCR kit. TCRdb's own reprocessing of the public reads used fastp at Q25 and MiXCR and kept productive beta chains. Duplicate CDR3 protein sequences are folded into a single record with the most common DNA and genes. The table for this sample lists nearly 750,000 distinct CDR3 sequences; under 45% of them were counted only once. 31% of the sample is in the top ten clones. Specimen: blood. The receptor set was obtained from a woman in her thirties or forties with Graves' hyperthyroidism.

The J gene is TRBJ1-2, the V gene TRBV12-3 or TRBV12-4; maybe TRBD1 (6 bases). The germline V and J ends were trimmed by 2 bases and 4 bases, with 14 bases remaining between them. The length of the CDR3 is 15 residues. Written as DNA, the CDR3 is TGTGCCAGCAGTTTAACGGGGGCTGGGACCTATGGCTACACCTTC. Amino acid sequence: CASSLTGAGTYGYTF.

This clonotype has at least ten counts. CDR3 sequence reads: CAISSEQGYQPQHF. The CDR3 DNA is TGTGCCATCAGCTCCGAGCAGGGGTATCAGCCCCAGCATTTT. The chain combines TRBV10-3 with TRBJ1-5; maybe TRBD1 (6 bases). The V gene lost 6 bases and the J gene lost 5 bases, with 14 bases spanning the gap. The CDR3 consists of 14 residues. Looked up from germline, CDR1 is ENHRY and CDR2 is SYGVKD.

The J gene is TRBJ1-2, the V gene TRBV9, with 8 bases fitting TRBD1. The CDR3 loop spans 15 amino acids. Germline V CDR1 and CDR2: SGDLS, YYNGEE. With 5 bases clipped from V and 2 bases from J, the junction kept 8 bases outside the gene matches. CDR3 coding DNA: TGTGCCAGCAGTGGACAGGGACAGACCAACTATGGCTACACCTTC. This gives the protein CASSGQGQTNYGYTF.

A single count supports this clonotype. This clone may be a read error of a much larger clone one base away. The rearrangement joins TRBV12-3 or TRBV12-4 to TRBJ1-3; D call uncertain. Trimming removed 4 bases at V and 0 bases at J, with 10 bases between. The CDR3 totals 15 residues. The CDR3 sequence: CASSSSVHSGNTIYF. The CDR3 DNA follows: TGTGCCAGCAGTTCGTCCGTGCACTCTGGAAACACCATATATTTT.

The V gene is TRBV7-9, the J gene TRBJ2-5; D possibly uses TRBD1 or TRBD2 (6 bases each). V shed 3 bases and J shed 5 bases, with 25 bases lying between them. CDR3 length: 18 residues. Germline CDR1 reads SEHNR; CDR2 reads FQNEAQ (reference sequence). The CDR3 region is CASSLSAGAVGDWETQYF. Here the CDR3 DNA reads TGTGCCAGCAGCTTGAGCGCAGGGGCGGTCGGGGACTGGGAGACCCAGTACTTC.

A remark on this clonotype: Compared with germline, one end of the junction differs, possibly owing to a read error. The rearrangement links TRBV11-2 to TRBJ1-1; D unclear. CDR1 and CDR2 (germline): SGHAT, FQNNGV. The CDR3 totals 17 residues. The CDR3 spells CASSQDVSRGLNTEAFF. CDR3 bases: TGCGCCAGCAGCCAAGATGTTAGCCGGGGTTTGAACACTGAAGCTTTCTTT.

This clonotype has at least ten counts. This sequence joins TRBV29-1 and TRBJ2-7; 7 bases agree with TRBD1. Losses at the gene ends were 5 bases for V and 6 bases for J; bases not matched to a gene: 7. CDR1 is SQVTM and CDR2 is ANQGSEA in the germline V gene. The CDR3 contains 12 residues. Here the CDR3 DNA reads TGCAGCGTTAAAAGGGGGCAGGGCGAGCAGTACTTC. Encoded protein: CSVKRGQGEQYF.

The chain links TRBV28 to TRBJ1-2; a weak D match, TRBD1 (6 bases). Germline CDR1 and CDR2: MDHEN and SYDVKM. This CDR3 has 14 residues. Trimming pared 5 bases from V and 3 bases from J, leaving 13 bases between. This CDR3 is CASSQGGAHYGYTF. The CDR3 DNA is TGTGCCAGCAGTCAAGGGGGGGCGCACTATGGCTACACCTTC.

V and J are TRBV29-1 and TRBJ2-4, with D perhaps TRBD1 (6 bases). V was trimmed by 7 bases and J by 8 bases, leaving 15 bases between them. This CDR3 region has 12 residues. Germline loops: CDR1 SQVTM, CDR2 ANQGSEA. The chain's CDR3 is CSAAGRGDIQYF. The DNA of the CDR3 is TGCAGCGCCGCAGGCAGGGGAGACATTCAGTACTTC.

The chain joins TRBV9 to TRBJ2-7; TRBD1 matches at 7 bases. CDR3 length: 15 amino acids. Losses at the gene ends were 3 bases for V and 3 bases for J; bases not matched to a gene: 9. Germline CDR1 and CDR2: SGDLS and YYNGEE. CDR3 nucleotide sequence: TGTGCCAGCAGCGCCACCCCGGGACAGAGCTACGAGCAGTACTTC. Translation gives CASSATPGQSYEQYF.